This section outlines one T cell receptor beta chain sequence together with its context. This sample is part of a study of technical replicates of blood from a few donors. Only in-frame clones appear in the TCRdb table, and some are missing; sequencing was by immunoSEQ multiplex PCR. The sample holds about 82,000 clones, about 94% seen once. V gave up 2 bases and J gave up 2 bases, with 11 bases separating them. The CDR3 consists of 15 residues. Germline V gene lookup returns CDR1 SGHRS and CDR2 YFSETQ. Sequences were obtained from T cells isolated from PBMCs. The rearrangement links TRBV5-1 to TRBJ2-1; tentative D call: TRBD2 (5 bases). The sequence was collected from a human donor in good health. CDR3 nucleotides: TGCGCCAGCAGCTTAGAGGCGGGCCCCTACAATGAGCAGTTCTTC. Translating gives CASSLEAGPYNEQFF.